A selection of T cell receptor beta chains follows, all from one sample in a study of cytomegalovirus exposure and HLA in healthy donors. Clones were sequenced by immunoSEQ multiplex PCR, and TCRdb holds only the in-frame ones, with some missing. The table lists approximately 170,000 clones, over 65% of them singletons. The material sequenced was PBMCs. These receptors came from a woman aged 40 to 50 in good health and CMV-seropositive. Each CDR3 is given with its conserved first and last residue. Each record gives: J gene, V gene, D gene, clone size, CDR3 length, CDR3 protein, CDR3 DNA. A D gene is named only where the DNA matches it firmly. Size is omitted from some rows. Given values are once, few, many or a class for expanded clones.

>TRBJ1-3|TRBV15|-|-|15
CATSRGPGVGNTIYF
TGTGCCACCAGCAGAGGCCCCGGGGTTGGAAACACCATATATTTT
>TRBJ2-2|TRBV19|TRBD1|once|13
CASRDRDTGELFF
TGTGCCAGTAGGGACAGGGACACCGGGGAGCTGTTTTTT
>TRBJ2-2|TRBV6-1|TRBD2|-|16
CASSGRLAGNTGELFF
TGTGCCAGCAGTGGAAGACTAGCGGGGAACACCGGGGAGCTGTTTTTT
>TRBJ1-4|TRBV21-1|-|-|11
CASSYSEKLFF
TGTGCCAGCAGCTACAGCGAAAAACTGTTTTTT
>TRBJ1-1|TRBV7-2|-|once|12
CASSLHQGWAFF
TGTGCCAGCAGCCTGCACCAGGGATGGGCTTTCTTT
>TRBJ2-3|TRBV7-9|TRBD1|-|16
CASSPGQGLLTDTQYF
TGTGCCAGCAGCCCGGGACAGGGACTTCTCACAGATACGCAGTATTTT
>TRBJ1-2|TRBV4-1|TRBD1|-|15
CASSQARQGARGYTF
TGCGCCAGCAGCCAAGCCCGGCAGGGGGCACGGGGCTACACCTTC
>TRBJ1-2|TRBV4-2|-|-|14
CASSQDRVGYGYTF
TGTGCCAGCAGCCAAGATCGGGTCGGATATGGCTACACCTTC
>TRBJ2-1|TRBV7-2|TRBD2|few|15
CASSIQRGAYNEQFF
TGTGCCAGCAGCATCCAGCGGGGGGCGTACAATGAGCAGTTCTTC
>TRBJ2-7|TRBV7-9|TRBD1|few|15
CASSARDRASHEQYF
TGTGCCAGCAGCGCGCGGGACAGGGCTAGCCACGAGCAGTACTTC
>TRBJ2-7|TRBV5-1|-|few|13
CASSLGASYEQYF
TGCGCCAGCAGCCTAGGGGCCTCCTACGAGCAGTACTTC
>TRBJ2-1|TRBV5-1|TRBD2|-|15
CASSPQGLAGDEQFF
TGCGCCAGCAGCCCCCAGGGACTAGCGGGCGATGAGCAGTTCTTC
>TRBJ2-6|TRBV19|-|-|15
CASSIREYGANVLTF
TGTGCCAGTAGTATAAGGGAGTACGGGGCCAACGTCCTGACTTTC
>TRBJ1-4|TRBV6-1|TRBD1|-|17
CASSDRPGGQVIEKLFF
TGTGCCAGCAGTGACCGACCGGGGGGACAGGTCATTGAAAAACTGTTTTTT
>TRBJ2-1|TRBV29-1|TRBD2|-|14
CSVPVLAGRDEQFF
TGCAGCGTTCCCGTCCTAGCGGGACGCGATGAGCAGTTCTTC
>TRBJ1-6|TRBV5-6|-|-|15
CASSINGGWDSPLHF
TGTGCCAGCAGCATCAACGGAGGATGGGATTCACCCCTCCACTTT
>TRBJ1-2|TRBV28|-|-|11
CASSFQAGYTF
TGTGCCAGCAGTTTCCAGGCTGGCTACACCTTC